The clone carrying this T cell receptor (beta chain) appeared many times. Its antigen is unidentified. The sample comes from a study of HIV-infected children after antiretroviral therapy interruption. About the research overall: Children's median ages were roughly 10 years and 8 years by group. General study points: The CD45RA+ naive sort may contain some EMRA or stem memory cells. Naive CD4+ sequences overlapped less between time points once interruption began.

A 3' RACE protocol on RNA, with unique molecular identifiers, produced the TCR library. TCRdb reprocessed the 3' RACE reads via MiXCR and lists one record per CDR3 protein. The repertoire has about 89,000 distinct CDR3 sequences, roughly 6.7% of them found once; the top ten carry roughly 1%. Germline V gene sequence: CDR1 SGHKS, CDR2 YYEKEE (reference sequence). Trimming cost V 9 bases and J 3 bases; bases outside gene matches: 7. The CDR3 is 13 residues long. Treatment noted: PENTA 11 planned treatment interruption arm or continuous ART arm. Sequencing used CD45RA+ CD4+ T cells from PBMCs, pooled from several time points, obtained from a donor given antiretroviral therapy, either interrupted or continuous. The subset was: naive CD4+ CD45RA+ CD45RO- T cells. The sequence derives from a pool of human donors with HIV. This chain links TRBV5-5 with TRBJ1-1; the match to TRBD1 covers 8 bases. The CDR3 protein is CATRTGPDTEAFF. The CDR3 DNA reads TGTGCCACCCGGACAGGGCCGGACACTGAAGCTTTCTTT.